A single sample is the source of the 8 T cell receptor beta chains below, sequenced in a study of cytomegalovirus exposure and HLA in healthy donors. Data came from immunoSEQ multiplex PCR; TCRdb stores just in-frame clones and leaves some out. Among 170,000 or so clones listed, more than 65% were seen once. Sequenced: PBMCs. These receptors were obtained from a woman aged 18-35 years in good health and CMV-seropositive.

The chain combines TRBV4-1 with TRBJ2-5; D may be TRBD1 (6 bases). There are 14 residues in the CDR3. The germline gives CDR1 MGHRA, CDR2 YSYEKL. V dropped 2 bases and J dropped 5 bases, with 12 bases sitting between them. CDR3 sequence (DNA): TGCGCCAGCAGCCAAACAGGGCTAAAGGAGACCCAGTACTTC. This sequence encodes CASSQTGLKETQYF.

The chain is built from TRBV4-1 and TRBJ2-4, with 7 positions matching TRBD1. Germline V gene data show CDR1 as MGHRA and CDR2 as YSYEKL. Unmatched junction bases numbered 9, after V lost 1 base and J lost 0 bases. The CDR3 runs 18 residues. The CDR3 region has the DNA TGCGCCAGCAGCCAAGGAGGACAGGCAGGTCGAGCCAAAAACATTCAGTACTTC. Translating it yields CASSQGGQAGRAKNIQYF.

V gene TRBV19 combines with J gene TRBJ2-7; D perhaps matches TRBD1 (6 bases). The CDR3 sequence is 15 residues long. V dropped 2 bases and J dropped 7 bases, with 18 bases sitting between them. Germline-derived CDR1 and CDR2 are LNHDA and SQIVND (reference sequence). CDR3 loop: CASSIKGLQGQEQYF. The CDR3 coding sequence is TGTGCCAGTAGTATAAAAGGGCTCCAGGGGCAGGAGCAGTACTTC.

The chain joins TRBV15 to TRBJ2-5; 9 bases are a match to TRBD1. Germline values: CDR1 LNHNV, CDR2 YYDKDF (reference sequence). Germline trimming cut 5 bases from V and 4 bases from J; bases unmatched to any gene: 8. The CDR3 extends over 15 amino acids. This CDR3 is CATSPRPTGGETQYF. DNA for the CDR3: TGTGCCACCAGCCCCCGCCCGACAGGGGGAGAGACCCAGTACTTC.

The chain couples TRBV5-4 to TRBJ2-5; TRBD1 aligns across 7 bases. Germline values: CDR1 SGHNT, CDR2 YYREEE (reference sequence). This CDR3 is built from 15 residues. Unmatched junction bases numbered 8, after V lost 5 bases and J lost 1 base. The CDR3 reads CASRPIGGLQETQYF. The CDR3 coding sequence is TGTGCCAGCAGACCGATAGGGGGCCTCCAAGAGACCCAGTACTTC.

In nucleotides, the CDR3 is TGTGCCAGCAGCCCCCCCGGAGGTCCCTCACCCCTCCACTTT. Amino acids: CASSPPGGPSPLHF. The rearrangement links TRBV28 to TRBJ1-6; unclear D gene. V lost 6 bases and J lost 10, with 16 bases in between. This CDR3 contains 14 residues. Looked up from germline, CDR1 is MDHEN and CDR2 is SYDVKM.

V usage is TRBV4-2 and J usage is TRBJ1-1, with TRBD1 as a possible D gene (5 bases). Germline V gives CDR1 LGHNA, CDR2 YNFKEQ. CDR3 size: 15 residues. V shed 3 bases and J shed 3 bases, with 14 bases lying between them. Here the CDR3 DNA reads TGTGCCAGCAGCCAGATTGGGGGAGGGTACACTGAAGCTTTCTTT. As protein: CASSQIGGGYTEAFF.

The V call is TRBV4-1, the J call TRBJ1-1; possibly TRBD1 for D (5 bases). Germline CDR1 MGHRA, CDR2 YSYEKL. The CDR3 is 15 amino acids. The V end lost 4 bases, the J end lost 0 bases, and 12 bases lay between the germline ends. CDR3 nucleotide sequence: TGCGCCAGCAGCCCGGGTGAGACAGTGAACACTGAAGCTTTCTTT. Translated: CASSPGETVNTEAFF.